The sequence of this T cell receptor beta chain was determined in a study of OX40 agonist ivuxolimab in advanced cancers. The assay was immunoSEQ multiplex PCR, and TCRdb's table has in-frame clones only and misses some. This sample has about 25,000 clones, with 80% to 85% found just once. The TCR sequence derives from an adult with an advanced solid tumor such as melanoma, head and neck, liver or kidney cancer. The source was CD4+ or CD8+ T cells sorted from blood, collected in a trial of the OX40 agonist ivuxolimab.

The CDR3 DNA reads as TGTGCCAGCAGTCAACAGGGGTTGGGGGAGACCCAGTACTTC. It yields the protein CASSQQGLGETQYF. V usage is TRBV6-5 and J usage is TRBJ2-5, with TRBD1 identical over 7 bases. The CDR3 length is 14 residues. V lost 5 bases, J lost 5 bases, and 8 bases stayed unmatched. The germline gives CDR1 MNHEY, CDR2 SVGAGI.